These T cell receptor beta chains were read from a single sample in a study of radiation and T cells in renal cell carcinoma. The table came from immunoSEQ multiplex PCR; TCRdb's copy has only in-frame clones and leaves some out. The table has around 170,000 clones, roughly 90% seen once; the top ten hold over 9%. The sequences come from blood, collected from a patient whose treatment included radiotherapy and nephrectomy. The source is a woman aged 45-59 years with renal cell carcinoma. CDR3s include the opening cysteine and the closing phenylalanine or tryptophan. The D gene is left open where the match is weak.

V gene: TRBV2; D gene: TRBD1; J gene: TRBJ1-1; CDR3 DNA: TGTGCCAGCAGTGAAGCGCTACAGGGGTTAGGAGCTTTCTTT; CDR3 protein: CASSEALQGLGAFF
V gene: TRBV6-5; D gene: -; J gene: TRBJ2-3; CDR3 DNA: TGTGCCAGCAGCCGCTCTAGGGGAAATACGCAGTATTTT; CDR3 protein: CASSRSRGNTQYF
V gene: TRBV7-9; D gene: -; J gene: TRBJ1-6; CDR3 DNA: TGTGCCAGCAGCTTAGACGGGACTCGTAATTCACCCCTCCACTTT; CDR3 protein: CASSLDGTRNSPLHF
V gene: TRBV5-1; D gene: -; J gene: TRBJ1-4; CDR3 DNA: TGCGCCAGCAGCTTTTCGGTCTCTCGCGAAAAACTGTTTTTT; CDR3 protein: CASSFSVSREKLFF
V gene: TRBV10-3; D gene: -; J gene: TRBJ1-5; CDR3 DNA: TGTGCCATCAGTGGGGATACGACTGCTCAGCCCCAGCATTTT; CDR3 protein: CAISGDTTAQPQHF
V gene: TRBV7-2; D gene: TRBD1; J gene: TRBJ2-2; CDR3 DNA: TGTGCCAGCAGCTCGGACAGGGTGAACACCGGGGAGCTGTTTTTT; CDR3 protein: CASSSDRVNTGELFF
V gene: TRBV20-1; D gene: -; J gene: TRBJ1-1; CDR3 DNA: TGCAGTGCTAGGGGGGATGCTGAAGCTTTCTTT; CDR3 protein: CSARGDAEAFF
V gene: TRBV9; D gene: -; J gene: TRBJ1-1; CDR3 DNA: TGTGCCAGCAGCGTAGTTCCAAACACGGGGACTGAAGCTTTCTTT; CDR3 protein: CASSVVPNTGTEAFF
V gene: TRBV5-4; D gene: TRBD1; J gene: TRBJ1-1; CDR3 DNA: TGTGCCAGCAGCTTTGTTCAGGGGGCTGGTGAAGCTTTCTTT; CDR3 protein: CASSFVQGAGEAFF
V gene: TRBV7-6; D gene: -; J gene: TRBJ2-5; CDR3 DNA: TGTGCCAGCAGCCGTCAAGAGACCCAGTACTTC; CDR3 protein: CASSRQETQYF
V gene: TRBV29-1; D gene: -; J gene: TRBJ2-2; CDR3 DNA: TGCAGCGTTTTTATCACGAACACCGGGGAGCTGTTTTTT; CDR3 protein: CSVFITNTGELFF
V gene: TRBV7-9; D gene: -; J gene: TRBJ2-1; CDR3 DNA: TGTGCCAGCAGCTTAGGGGACTCTGAGCAGTTCTTC; CDR3 protein: CASSLGDSEQFF
V gene: TRBV5-8; D gene: -; J gene: TRBJ2-7; CDR3 DNA: TGTGCCAGCGGACGGACAGGACTAGACAGGCAGTACTTC; CDR3 protein: CASGRTGLDRQYF
V gene: TRBV6-1; D gene: -; J gene: TRBJ1-1; CDR3 DNA: TGTGCCAGCAGTTTGAGGACAGCACTGAACACTGAAGCTTTCTTT; CDR3 protein: CASSLRTALNTEAFF
V gene: TRBV7-3; D gene: -; J gene: TRBJ2-1; CDR3 DNA: TGTGCCAGCAGCTTAGGCCAGGGGAGGCGGAATGAGCAGTTCTTC; CDR3 protein: CASSLGQGRRNEQFF
V gene: TRBV7-3; D gene: TRBD2; J gene: TRBJ2-3; CDR3 DNA: TGTGCCAGCAGCTATGGACTAGCCACAGATACGCAGTATTTT; CDR3 protein: CASSYGLATDTQYF
V gene: TRBV7-9; D gene: -; J gene: TRBJ1-2; CDR3 DNA: TGTGCCAGCAGCTTATCCAGGCAGGAGGGAACTCAACGCCATGGCTACACCTTC; CDR3 protein: CASSLSRQEGTQRHGYTF
V gene: TRBV7-6; D gene: TRBD1; J gene: TRBJ1-2; CDR3 DNA: TGTGCCAGCAGCTGGACAGGGAGTGGCTACACCTTC; CDR3 protein: CASSWTGSGYTF
V gene: TRBV5-5; D gene: TRBD2; J gene: TRBJ2-3; CDR3 DNA: TGTGCCAGCACCGACCTAGCGGGACCAGATACGCAGTATTTT; CDR3 protein: CASTDLAGPDTQYF
V gene: TRBV30; D gene: -; J gene: TRBJ1-2; CDR3 DNA: TGTGCCTGGAGTGTACTCGGGATGGAGGGCTACACCTTC; CDR3 protein: CAWSVLGMEGYTF
V gene: TRBV5-1; D gene: TRBD1; J gene: TRBJ1-6; CDR3 DNA: TGCGCCAGCAGCCGGTCGGGACAGGGGAATTCACCCCTCCACTTT; CDR3 protein: CASSRSGQGNSPLHF
V gene: TRBV5-6; D gene: -; J gene: TRBJ2-5; CDR3 DNA: TGTGCCAGCAGCTTTACAGGGTCAGGCGAGACCCAGTACTTC; CDR3 protein: CASSFTGSGETQYF
V gene: TRBV7-8; D gene: TRBD1; J gene: TRBJ2-5; CDR3 DNA: TGTGCCAGCAGCCCCGACAGGGTCGAGACCCAGTACTTC; CDR3 protein: CASSPDRVETQYF
V gene: TRBV10-3; D gene: -; J gene: TRBJ2-7; CDR3 DNA: TGTGCCATCAGTGAGTCTAAAGACGGATCCTACGAGCAGTACTTC; CDR3 protein: CAISESKDGSYEQYF
V gene: TRBV28; D gene: TRBD1; J gene: TRBJ1-1; CDR3 DNA: TGTGCCAGCAGTTTCCCAGGGGGAACTGAAGCTTTCTTT; CDR3 protein: CASSFPGGTEAFF